The 18 T cell receptor beta chains below come from one sample, sequenced in a study of PD-1 blockade in classical Hodgkin lymphoma. Exposure to brentuximab vedotin varied, and each patient had relapsed following autologous stem cell transplantation. Produced via immunoSEQ multiplex PCR; TCRdb's table is partial and in-frame only. This table holds about 58,000 clones, around 90% found once. The sequencing used peripheral blood mononuclear cells (PBMCs), collected before the second cycle of nivolumab. These receptors were obtained from a human donor with classical Hodgkin lymphoma.

The chain recombines TRBV5-1 with TRBJ2-7; 10 bases agree with TRBD1. CDR3 length equals 15 residues. In germline, CDR1 is SGHRS, CDR2 YFSETQ. V shed 0 bases and J 5 bases; nucleotides not matched to a gene: 5. DNA of the CDR3: TGCGCCAGCAGCTTGGACCCGGGACAGGGGAACGAGCAGTACTTC. It specifies CASSLDPGQGNEQYF. The full variable domain, completed using reference TRBV5-1 and TRBJ2-7, is KAGVTQTPRYLIKTRGQQVTLSCSPISGHRSVSWYQQTPGQGLQFLFEYFSETQRNKGNFPGRFSGRQFSNSRSEMNVSTLELGDSALYLCASSLDPGQGNEQYFGPGTRLTVT.

The V and J genes are TRBV7-9 and TRBJ2-3; 9 bases align to TRBD1. The CDR3 length is 14 residues. The ends lost 3 bases at V and 8 bases at J; junction bases unmatched: 6. CDR1 and CDR2 (germline): SEHNR, FQNEAQ (reference sequence). Here the CDR3 DNA reads TGTGCCAGCAGCTTGGGACAGGGTGGAACTACGCAGTATTTT. It specifies CASSLGQGGTTQYF.

The chain joins TRBV19 to TRBJ1-6; TRBD1 aligns across 8 bases. Per the germline V gene, CDR1 is LNHDA and CDR2 is SQIVND (reference sequence). The V and J ends lost 7 bases and 8 bases, in that order; junction bases with no gene match: 4. The CDR3 totals 13 residues. CDR3 DNA sequence: TGTGCCAGTAACGGACAGGGTGATTCACCCCTCCACTTT. This encodes CASNGQGDSPLHF.

The chain combines TRBV2 with TRBJ1-5; D is ambiguous. V lost 2 bases and J 4 bases, leaving 9 bases between the germline ends. This CDR3 contains 14 residues. Looked up from germline, CDR1 is SNHLY and CDR2 is FYNNEI. CDR3 nucleotide sequence: TGTGCCAGCAGTGAATCCCGGAGGAATCAGCCCCAGCATTTT. As protein: CASSESRRNQPQHF.

The chain carries TRBV2 and TRBJ2-1; a possible D gene is TRBD1 (7 bases). CDR3 length: 15 residues. V was pared by 7 bases and J by 2 bases, with 15 bases between. Germline CDR1 SNHLY, CDR2 FYNNEI. For the CDR3, the DNA is TGTGCCAGCAAACCAGGGGGGATCGCCTACAATGAGCAGTTCTTC. This codes for CASKPGGIAYNEQFF. Using reference TRBV2 and TRBJ2-1 for the parts outside the CDR3, the full variable domain is EPEVTQTPSHQVTQMGQEVILRCVPISNHLYFYWYRQILGQKVEFLVSFYNNEISEKSEIFDDQFSVERPDGSNFTLKIRSTKLEDSAMYFCASKPGGIAYNEQFFGPGTRLTVL.

The chain is built from TRBV5-1 and TRBJ1-2, with TRBD1 matching over 8 bases. Germline V lookup: CDR1 SGHRS, CDR2 YFSETQ. The V segment lost 4 bases and the J segment 4 bases; nucleotides outside the gene matches: 6. The CDR3 spans 14 residues. CDR3 bases: TGCGCCAGCAGCGTGACAGGGGCTGGCTATGGCTACACCTTC. Residues: CASSVTGAGYGYTF.

The J gene is TRBJ2-3, the V gene TRBV5-1, with 8 bases fitting TRBD1. The trim removed 0 bases at V and 5 bases at J, leaving 8 bases unmatched. Germline-derived CDR1 and CDR2 are SGHRS and YFSETQ. The CDR3 spans 16 residues. CDR3 residues: CASSLAGGQVGDTQYF. CDR3 in DNA: TGCGCCAGCAGCTTGGCAGGGGGCCAAGTTGGAGATACGCAGTATTTT.

The chain joins TRBV5-1 to TRBJ1-1; a weak D match, TRBD1 (5 bases). The CDR3 runs 14 residues. Trimming shortened V by 1 base and J by 5 bases, and 12 bases separated the two germline ends. CDR1 is SGHRS and CDR2 is YFSETQ in the germline V gene. The CDR3 here is CASSLSGRVTEAFF. The CDR3 DNA reads TGCGCCAGCAGCTTGTCGGGCAGGGTGACTGAAGCTTTCTTT.

The chain recombines TRBV10-3 with TRBJ1-5; D unresolved. This CDR3 comprises 14 residues. The germline V and J ends were trimmed by 0 bases and 8 bases, with 11 bases remaining between them. CDR1 ENHRY and CDR2 SYGVKD come from the germline V gene. This chain's CDR3 is CAISESKGFEPQHF. The CDR3 coding sequence is TGTGCCATCAGTGAGTCGAAAGGGTTTGAGCCCCAGCATTTT.

This chain uses TRBV5-1 with TRBJ1-1; D uncertain. Germline V CDR1 and CDR2: SGHRS, YFSETQ. The CDR3 covers 14 residues. Trimming stripped 1 base from V and 0 bases from J, with 7 bases between. CDR3 sequence reads: CASSLQPMNTEAFF. For the CDR3, the DNA is TGCGCCAGCAGCTTGCAACCGATGAACACTGAAGCTTTCTTT.

The chain is built from TRBV5-1 and TRBJ2-3; 9 bases fit TRBD2. The junction had 12 bases not matched to a gene; V was cut back by 4 bases and J by 6 bases. CDR1 is SGHRS and CDR2 is YFSETQ in the germline V gene. The CDR3 runs 16 residues. The CDR3 nucleotides are TGCGCCAGCAGCCTATCTAGCGGGGCGGGCGGGGATACGCAGTATTTT. Translated, it gives CASSLSSGAGGDTQYF.

This clone showed up just a few times. V gene TRBV5-1 combines with J gene TRBJ2-3; 9 bases match TRBD2. The CDR3 runs to 15 residues. With 0 bases clipped from V and 3 bases from J, the junction kept 2 bases outside the gene matches. The germline V gene encodes CDR1 SGHRS and CDR2 YFSETQ. Here the CDR3 reads CASSLELAGTDTQYF. CDR3 DNA sequence: TGCGCCAGCAGCTTGGAGCTAGCGGGGACAGATACGCAGTATTTT.

This chain uses TRBV5-1 with TRBJ2-1; 9 positions agree with TRBD1. Germline CDR1 is SGHRS and CDR2 is YFSETQ. This CDR3 region has 15 residues. With V trimmed by 1 base and J by 4 bases, 3 bases remained unmatched. The CDR3 sequence: CASSLMGTGYNEQFF. As DNA, the CDR3 is TGCGCCAGCAGCTTGATGGGGACAGGGTACAATGAGCAGTTCTTC.

The gene calls are TRBV7-8 and TRBJ1-5, with a weak D call TRBD1 (5 bases). Trimming stripped 3 bases from V and 7 bases from J, with 10 bases between. This CDR3 has 13 amino acids. Germline-derived CDR1 and CDR2 are SGHVS and FQNEAQ. The CDR3 DNA reads TGTGCCAGCAGCTTGGGCGGGGACCAGCCCCAGCATTTT. This sequence encodes CASSLGGDQPQHF.

This chain uses TRBV7-9 with TRBJ1-1, with D perhaps matching TRBD1 (5 bases). The CDR3 loop spans 13 amino acids. V lost 5 bases and J 4 bases, leaving 11 bases between the germline ends. CDR1 is SEHNR, CDR2 FQNEAQ, per germline (reference sequence). CDR3 amino acids: CASSLSGITEAFF. For the CDR3, the DNA is TGTGCCAGCAGCCTGTCAGGGATCACTGAAGCTTTCTTT.

The chain joins TRBV19 to TRBJ1-5, with D tentatively TRBD1 (5 bases). The V gene's germline CDR1 is LNHDA and CDR2 SQIVND (reference sequence). Trimming pared 5 bases from V and 2 bases from J, leaving 10 bases between. The CDR3 extends over 14 amino acids. The CDR3 is CASSPIGGNQPQHF. In DNA form, the CDR3 reads TGTGCCAGTAGTCCCATAGGGGGCAATCAGCCCCAGCATTTT.

The chain has TRBV7-8 and TRBJ1-1; D may be TRBD1 (5 bases). The length of the CDR3 is 13 residues. Deletions cut 1 base from V and 7 bases from J, with 10 bases between. The germline V gene has CDR1 SGHVS and CDR2 FQNEAQ. The CDR3 nucleotides are TGTGCCAGCAGCTTAGTTCAGGGTGTTGAAGCTTTCTTT. It encodes CASSLVQGVEAFF.

The gene calls are TRBV19 and TRBJ1-1; maybe TRBD1 (6 bases). The CDR3 loop spans 13 amino acids. CDR1 LNHDA and CDR2 SQIVND come from the germline V gene (reference sequence). Trimming removed 8 bases from V and 0 bases from J, with 10 bases in between. CDR3 nucleotides: TGTGCCAGTTCCAGGGGCGTGAACACTGAAGCTTTCTTT. The encoded protein is CASSRGVNTEAFF.